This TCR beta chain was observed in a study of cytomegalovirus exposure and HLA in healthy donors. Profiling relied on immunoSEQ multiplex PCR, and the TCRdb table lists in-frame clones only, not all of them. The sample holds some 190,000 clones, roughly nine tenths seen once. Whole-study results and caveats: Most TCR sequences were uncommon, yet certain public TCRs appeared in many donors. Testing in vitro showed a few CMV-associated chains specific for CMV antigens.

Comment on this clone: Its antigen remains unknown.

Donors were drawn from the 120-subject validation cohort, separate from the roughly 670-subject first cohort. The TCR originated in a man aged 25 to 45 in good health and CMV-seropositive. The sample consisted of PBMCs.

The chain's CDR3 is CASSPGDIEGNEQFF. In DNA form, the CDR3 reads TGTGCCAGCAGCCCCGGAGACATCGAGGGCAATGAGCAGTTCTTC. The chain combines TRBV9 with TRBJ2-1; TRBD2 might be the D (5 bases). Per the germline V gene, CDR1 is SGDLS and CDR2 is YYNGEE. V gave up 4 bases and J gave up 6 bases, with 17 bases separating them. This CDR3 contains 15 residues.